This note documents a single T cell receptor beta chain sequence. The germline CDR1 and CDR2 sequences are KGHSH and LQKENI. Trimming at V came to 4 bases and at J to 4 bases, leaving 8 bases not matched to a gene. The CDR3 spans 15 residues. This sample is drawn from a study of shared clonotypes between healthy human individuals. Only in-frame clones appear in the TCRdb table, and some are missing; sequencing was by immunoSEQ multiplex PCR. The sample includes more than 450,000 clones, 60% to 85% seen only once; the top ten take 10% to 15%. Those who donated were healthy HIV-negative adults, with no recent acute infections or vaccinations reported.

Sequencing was carried out using PBMCs. V usage is TRBV18 and J usage is TRBJ2-3, with 7 positions matching TRBD1. This TCR was recovered from a woman between 35 and 50 years old in good health. Some clones in this sample may be carry-over from other donors' samples. CDR3 nucleotide sequence: TGTGCCAGCTCACGATCCACAGGGGTCGCAGATACGCAGTATTTT. This gives the protein CASSRSTGVADTQYF.